The next 27 T cell receptor beta chains were all read from a single sample in a study of STAT5B mutations in CD4+ large granular lymphocyte leukemia. The method was immunoSEQ multiplex PCR; TCRdb's version includes in-frame clones alone and lacks a portion of them. This sample has under 40,000 clones; around two thirds occur once, and the top ten carry approximately 0.43%. The sequenced material came from CD4+ T cells from blood buffy coats. These receptors all stem from a human donor in good health.

The chain combines TRBV7-9 with TRBJ2-1, with 8 nucleotides matching TRBD1. The CDR3 loop spans 12 amino acids. Losses at the gene ends were 4 bases for V and 8 bases for J; bases not matched to a gene: 1. Germline V gene data show CDR1 as SEHNR and CDR2 as FQNEAQ (reference sequence). The DNA of the CDR3 is TGTGCCAGCAGCTGGACAGGGCATGAGCAGTTCTTC. Translation: CASSWTGHEQFF.

The chain links TRBV5-1 to TRBJ1-1, with D tentatively TRBD1 (6 bases). CDR3 size: 18 residues. Trimming removed 3 bases at V and 0 bases at J, with 21 bases between. CDR1 is SGHRS and CDR2 is YFSETQ in the germline V gene. This CDR3 reads CASSSTDSALYLNTEAFF. CDR3 in DNA: TGCGCCAGCAGCTCTACGGACAGCGCTCTCTACCTGAACACTGAAGCTTTCTTT.

This sequence joins TRBV28 and TRBJ1-2; the D gene is possibly TRBD1 (6 bases). There are 13 residues in the CDR3. Trimming shortened V by 7 bases and J by 3 bases, and 12 bases separated the two germline ends. The germline V gene has CDR1 MDHEN and CDR2 SYDVKM. CDR3 nucleotides: TGTGCCAGCATTTCAGGGGTCGACTATGGCTACACCTTC. Translating gives CASISGVDYGYTF.

This clone was counted a few times. The V call is TRBV9, the J call TRBJ1-1; maybe TRBD1 (5 bases). V shed 1 base and J shed 1 base, with 8 bases lying between them. The CDR3 totals 14 residues. Germline CDR1 reads SGDLS; CDR2 reads YYNGEE. The CDR3 nucleotides are TGTGCCAGCAGCGTACAGGGTGCGAACACTGAAGCTTTCTTT. It is translated as CASSVQGANTEAFF.

The chain couples TRBV27 to TRBJ2-5; 8 bases are shared with TRBD1. With 9 bases clipped from V and 5 bases from J, the junction kept 11 bases outside the gene matches. CDR1 is MNHEY and CDR2 is SMNVEV in the germline V gene (reference sequence). This CDR3 is 14 amino acids long. The CDR3 region has the DNA TGTGCCAGTCAGTTGGCAGGGGGCGTGGAGACCCAGTACTTC. Its protein is CASQLAGGVETQYF.

This chain connects TRBV11-2 to TRBJ1-2, with a tentative D call TRBD1 (5 bases). V shed 4 bases and J shed 8 bases, with 17 bases lying between them. CDR1 SGHAT and CDR2 FQNNGV come from the germline V gene. This CDR3 comprises 14 residues. The CDR3 coding sequence is TGTGCCAGCAGCTACCGACAGACTTGGCAGGGCTACACCTTC. Protein sequence: CASSYRQTWQGYTF. The variable domain in full, completed from reference TRBV11-2 and TRBJ1-2, reads EAGVAQSPRYKIIEKRQSVAFWCNPISGHATLYWYQQILGQGPKLLIQFQNNGVVDDSQLPKDRFSAERLKGVDSTLKIQPAKLEDSAVYLCASSYRQTWQGYTFGSGTRLTVV.

The V and J genes are TRBV27 and TRBJ2-5; 10 bases match TRBD1. Germline V CDR1 and CDR2: MNHEY, SMNVEV (reference sequence). V dropped 0 bases and J dropped 4; count of bases not matched to a gene: 2. The CDR3 is made up of 15 amino acids. DNA of the CDR3: TGTGCCAGCAGTTTATCGGGACAGGGGTTAGAGACCCAGTACTTC. This gives the protein CASSLSGQGLETQYF.

V is TRBV30 and J is TRBJ2-1, with 8 nucleotides matching TRBD2. Germline CDR1 is GTSNPN and CDR2 is SVGIG (reference sequence). J was trimmed by 5 bases and V by 5 bases; bases with no gene match: 8. This CDR3 is built from 14 residues. CDR3 residues: CAWGSSGGNNEQFF. As DNA, the CDR3 is TGTGCCTGGGGTAGTTCGGGGGGGAACAATGAGCAGTTCTTC.

The CDR3 is CAISRLDTEAFF. CDR3 nucleotides: TGTGCCATCAGCAGACTGGACACTGAAGCTTTCTTT. This chain connects TRBV10-3 to TRBJ1-1; no definite D call. The CDR3 totals 12 residues. V was shortened by 6 bases and J by 3 bases, with 8 bases between the two germline ends. The germline gives CDR1 ENHRY, CDR2 SYGVKD.

J is TRBJ2-7 and V is TRBV5-4; D uncertain. From germline, CDR1 is SGHNT and CDR2 YYREEE (reference sequence). CDR3 length: 14 residues. Trimming pared 0 bases from V and 7 bases from J, leaving 14 bases between. The CDR3: CASSLGAGFEEQYF. The CDR3 DNA reads as TGTGCCAGCAGCTTGGGAGCCGGTTTCGAGGAGCAGTACTTC.

The chain is built from TRBV11-2 and TRBJ1-2; D not certain. The V gene's germline CDR1 is SGHAT and CDR2 FQNNGV. CDR3 length: 14 residues. V was cut by 4 bases and J by 4 bases, with 13 bases left in between. CDR3 region: CASSSGSSVYGYTF. In DNA, the CDR3 is TGTGCCAGCAGCTCAGGCAGCTCGGTCTATGGCTACACCTTC.

The chain recombines TRBV18 with TRBJ2-5; D may correspond to TRBD1 or TRBD2 (5 bases each). The CDR3 runs to 17 residues. CDR1 KGHSH and CDR2 LQKENI come from the germline V gene. Between the trimmed V and J ends, which lost 3 bases and 1 base, there was a span of 18 bases. The DNA for the CDR3 is TGTGCCAGCTCACCTTTAGGTTCGGGGCGGCCCCAAGAGACCCAGTACTTC. Encoded protein: CASSPLGSGRPQETQYF.

The CDR3 bases are TGTGCCAGCAGCCAAGATTTGGACAGGGGCTACGAGCAGTACTTC. This encodes CASSQDLDRGYEQYF. The gene calls are TRBV4-2 and TRBJ2-7; TRBD1 aligns across 9 bases. V trimming: 0 bases; J trimming: 3 bases; junction bases outside the gene matches: 3. This CDR3 is 15 amino acids long. CDR1 and CDR2 (germline): LGHNA, YNFKEQ.

The rearrangement uses TRBV23-1 and TRBJ1-6; D gene unclear. TRBV23-1 is recorded as an ORF, its role being uncertain. V lost 4 bases and J lost 0, with 16 bases in between. The CDR3 consists of 18 residues. The CDR3 region is CASSLVARMNSYNSPLHF. CDR3 bases: TGCGCCAGCAGTCTCGTTGCCAGGATGAACTCCTATAATTCACCCCTCCACTTT.

This clone has just one count. The chain couples TRBV18 to TRBJ1-4; D is unresolved. Germline CDR1 KGHSH, CDR2 LQKENI. V lost 3 bases to trimming and J lost 0 bases, with 23 bases between them. The CDR3 has 20 amino acids. CDR3 in amino acids: CASSPTRPGRAQATNEKLFF. DNA of the CDR3: TGTGCCAGCTCACCTACCCGCCCGGGGAGGGCCCAAGCAACTAATGAAAAACTGTTTTTT.

This rearrangement joins TRBV6-6 to TRBJ1-3; D remains ambiguous. The CDR3 runs to 16 residues. Germline V gives CDR1 MNHNY, CDR2 SVGAGI (reference sequence). Trimming removed 2 bases from V and 0 bases from J, with 11 bases in between. In DNA, the CDR3 is TGTGCCAGCAGTTACACGCCAGCCAACTCTGGAAACACCATATATTTT. Its protein is CASSYTPANSGNTIYF.

In DNA, the CDR3 is TGTGCCAGCAGCTTATCGGGACTAGCGGGGTGGAATGAGCAGTTCTTC. Translating it yields CASSLSGLAGWNEQFF. The chain joins TRBV7-2 to TRBJ2-1; 13 positions agree with TRBD2. Germline V gene lookup returns CDR1 SGHTA and CDR2 FQGNSA. V dropped 2 bases and J dropped 7; count of bases not matched to a gene: 5. CDR3 length: 16 residues.

The chain recombines TRBV5-4 with TRBJ1-2, with TRBD1 matching over 8 bases. V shed 0 bases, J shed 7 bases, and the junction held 8 bases outside the gene matches. The CDR3 has 15 amino acids. Germline CDR1 is SGHNT and CDR2 is YYREEE (reference sequence). As DNA, the CDR3 is TGTGCCAGCAGCTTGGTTGGACAGGGCAAGGGTGGCTACACCTTC. Its protein is CASSLVGQGKGGYTF.

This clone was seen only a few times. The rearrangement uses TRBV28 and TRBJ2-5, with 9 bases that match TRBD2. CDR1 is MDHEN, CDR2 SYDVKM, per germline. V was clipped by 4 bases and J by 2 bases; unmatched bases: 11. This CDR3 region has 17 residues. The CDR3 is CASSSQVLAGLQETQYF. Written as DNA, the CDR3 is TGTGCCAGCAGTTCCCAGGTACTAGCGGGTTTGCAAGAGACCCAGTACTTC.

As DNA, the CDR3 is TGTGCCAGCAGCTTAGGGCACCAGGGTTCCGCCGAGCAGTACTTC. It encodes CASSLGHQGSAEQYF. This rearrangement joins TRBV11-2 to TRBJ2-7; tentative D call: TRBD1 (5 bases). CDR1 is SGHAT and CDR2 is FQNNGV in the germline V gene. V lost 1 base to trimming and J lost 6 bases, with 16 bases between them. The length of the CDR3 is 15 residues.

V and J are TRBV6-1 and TRBJ1-6, with unresolved D. Trimming shortened V by 4 bases and J by 3 bases, and 4 bases separated the two germline ends. The CDR3 contains 13 residues. Germline V gene lookup returns CDR1 MNHNS and CDR2 SASEGT. The CDR3 nucleotides read TGTGCCAGCAGTGGACACTATAATTCACCCCTCCACTTT. It yields the protein CASSGHYNSPLHF.

The V call is TRBV6-6, the J call TRBJ1-3; D perhaps matches TRBD1 (6 bases). Germline V lookup: CDR1 MNHNY, CDR2 SVGAGI (reference sequence). Trimming removed 6 bases from V and 4 bases from J, with 10 bases in between. The CDR3 length is 13 residues. The CDR3 DNA reads TGTGCCAGCAGAGAGGGGGGCGGAAACACCATATATTTT. Encoded protein: CASREGGGNTIYF.

This clone was seen a handful of times. Within the sample, other DNA sequences also encode this same CDR3. The chain has TRBV6-5 and TRBJ1-6, with D perhaps matching TRBD1 (5 bases). Germline CDR1 reads MNHEY; CDR2 reads SVGAGI. CDR3 length equals 13 residues. V lost 8 bases and J 5 bases, leaving 10 bases between the germline ends. The CDR3 nucleotides are TGTGCCAGCTCTGGGGGGAATAATTCACCCCTCCACTTT. It translates to CASSGGNNSPLHF.

This clone was recorded a few times. This chain connects TRBV6-5 to TRBJ1-2; 9 nucleotides line up with TRBD1. The CDR3 totals 15 residues. J gave up 2 bases and V 7 bases, and 8 bases lay outside the gene matches. CDR1 and CDR2 (germline): MNHEY, SVGAGI. The CDR3 region is CASMTDRGGNYGYTF. The CDR3, as DNA: TGTGCCAGCATGACGGACAGGGGAGGCAACTATGGCTACACCTTC.

The chain joins TRBV6-6 to TRBJ2-7; maybe TRBD1 (6 bases). The V and J ends lost 6 bases and 6 bases respectively, with 15 bases between them. The CDR3 consists of 13 residues. Germline CDR1 and CDR2: MNHNY and SVGAGI (reference sequence). The CDR3, as DNA: TGTGCCAGCAGCCTTGAGGACAGAAGCGAGCAGTACTTC. It yields the protein CASSLEDRSEQYF.

The rearrangement uses TRBV11-2 and TRBJ1-6; D is unclear. CDR3 length: 14 amino acids. Germline V CDR1 and CDR2: SGHAT, FQNNGV. Deletions cut 0 bases from V and 8 bases from J, with 8 bases between. CDR3 sequence: CASSLDHPDSPLHF. The CDR3 DNA is TGTGCCAGCAGCTTAGATCACCCCGATTCACCCCTCCACTTT. Together with reference TRBV11-2 and TRBJ1-6, the CDR3 gives the full variable domain: EAGVAQSPRYKIIEKRQSVAFWCNPISGHATLYWYQQILGQGPKLLIQFQNNGVVDDSQLPKDRFSAERLKGVDSTLKIQPAKLEDSAVYLCASSLDHPDSPLHFGNGTRLTVT.

The J gene is TRBJ2-2, the V gene TRBV5-4; 7 bases match TRBD2. Germline CDR1 and CDR2: SGHNT and YYREEE (reference sequence). This CDR3 region has 17 residues. Trimming at V came to 2 bases and at J to 6 bases, leaving 13 bases not matched to a gene. The chain's CDR3 is CASSFPPTGLGSGELFF. In nucleotides, the CDR3 is TGTGCCAGCAGCTTCCCCCCTACAGGACTAGGTTCCGGGGAGCTGTTTTTT. Variable domain in full (rest from reference TRBV5-4 and TRBJ2-2): ETGVTQSPTHLIKTRGQQVTLRCSSQSGHNTVSWYQQALGQGPQFIFQYYREEENGRGNFPPRFSGLQFPNYSSELNVNALELDDSALYLCASSFPPTGLGSGELFFGEGSRLTVL.